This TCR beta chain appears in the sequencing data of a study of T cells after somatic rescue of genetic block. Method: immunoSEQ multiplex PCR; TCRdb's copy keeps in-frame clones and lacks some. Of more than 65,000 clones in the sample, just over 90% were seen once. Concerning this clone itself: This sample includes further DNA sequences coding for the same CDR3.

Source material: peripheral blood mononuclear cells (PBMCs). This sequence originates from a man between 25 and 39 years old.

The CDR3 nucleotides are TGTGCCAGCAGTTTGGGCGTTGCCTACGAGCAGTACTTC. It is translated as CASSLGVAYEQYF. The rearrangement uses TRBV27 and TRBJ2-7; D is undetermined. In germline, CDR1 is MNHEY, CDR2 SMNVEV (reference sequence). The CDR3 totals 13 residues. Trimming took 3 bases from V and 2 from J, leaving 8 bases between them.